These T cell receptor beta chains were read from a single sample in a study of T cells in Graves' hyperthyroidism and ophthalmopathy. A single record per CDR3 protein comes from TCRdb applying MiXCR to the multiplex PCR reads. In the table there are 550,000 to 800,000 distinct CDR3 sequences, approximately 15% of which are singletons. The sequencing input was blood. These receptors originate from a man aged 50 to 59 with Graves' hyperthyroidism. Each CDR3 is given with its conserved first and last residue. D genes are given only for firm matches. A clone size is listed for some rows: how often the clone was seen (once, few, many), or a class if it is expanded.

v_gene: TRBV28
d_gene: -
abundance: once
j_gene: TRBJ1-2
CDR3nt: TGTGCCAGCGAGGTTGGGGGGCTCGTTGGCTACACCTTC
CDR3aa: CASEVGGLVGYTF

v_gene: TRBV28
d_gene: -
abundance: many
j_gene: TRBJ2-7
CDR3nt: TGTGCCAGCAGCCCTTCCGGGACAGGGGGGGGACTAGCGGGCCCCTACGAGCAGTACTTC
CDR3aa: CASSPSGTGGGLAGPYEQYF

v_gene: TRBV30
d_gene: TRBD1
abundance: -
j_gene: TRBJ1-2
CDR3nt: TGTGCCTGGTCTCCGACAGGGGGGACTTATGGCTACACCTTC
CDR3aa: CAWSPTGGTYGYTF

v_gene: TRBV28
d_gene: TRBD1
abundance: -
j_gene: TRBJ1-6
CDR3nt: TGTGCCAGCAGCAAGGGGACAGAAGGTTCACCCCTCCACTTT
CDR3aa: CASSKGTEGSPLHF

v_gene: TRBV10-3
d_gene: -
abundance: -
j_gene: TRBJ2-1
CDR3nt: TGTGCCATCAGGACTACCAATGAGCAGTTCTTC
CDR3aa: CAIRTTNEQFF

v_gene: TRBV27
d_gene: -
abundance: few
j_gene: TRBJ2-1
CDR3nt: TGTGCCAGCAGCGCCGGGGACACCTTAGACAATGAGCAGTTCTTC
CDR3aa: CASSAGDTLDNEQFF

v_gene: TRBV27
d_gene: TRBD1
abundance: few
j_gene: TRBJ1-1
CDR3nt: TGTGCCAGCAGTTACCACAGGGGGGTTGAAGCTTTCTTT
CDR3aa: CASSYHRGVEAFF

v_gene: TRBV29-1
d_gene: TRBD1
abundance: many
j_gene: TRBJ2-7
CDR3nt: TGCAGCGTTGACACAGGGGACGAGCAGTACTTC
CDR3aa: CSVDTGDEQYF

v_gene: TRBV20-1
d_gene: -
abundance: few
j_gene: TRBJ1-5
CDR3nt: TGCAGTGCTAGAGACCAGCTAAGCAATCAGCCCCAGCATTTT
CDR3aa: CSARDQLSNQPQHF

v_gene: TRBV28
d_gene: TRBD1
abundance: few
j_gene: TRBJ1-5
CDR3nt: TGTGCCAGCAGTTCACAGGGGCCCAGCAATCAGCCCCAGCATTTT
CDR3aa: CASSSQGPSNQPQHF

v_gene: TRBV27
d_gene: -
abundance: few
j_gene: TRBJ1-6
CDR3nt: TGTGCCAGCAGTTTTCGACAGGTGAACTATAATTCACCCCTCCACTTT
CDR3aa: CASSFRQVNYNSPLHF

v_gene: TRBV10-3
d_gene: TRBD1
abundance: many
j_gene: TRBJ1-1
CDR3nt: TGTGCCATCAGGGACAGGGAGAACACTGAAGCTTTCTTT
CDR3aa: CAIRDRENTEAFF

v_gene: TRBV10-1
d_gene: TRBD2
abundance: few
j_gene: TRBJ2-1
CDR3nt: TGCGCCAGCAGTGCGCCTAGCGGGGCGGGGTCCTACAATGAGCAGTTCTTC
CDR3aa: CASSAPSGAGSYNEQFF

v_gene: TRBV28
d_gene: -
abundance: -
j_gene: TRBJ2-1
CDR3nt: TGTGCCAGCAGGAGACTTCAGGGTCCCCATGAGCAGTTCTTC
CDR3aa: CASRRLQGPHEQFF

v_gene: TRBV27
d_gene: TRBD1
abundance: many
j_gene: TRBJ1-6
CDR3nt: TGTGCCAGCAGACTGACAGGGGAGGGATCACCCCTCCACTTT
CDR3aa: CASRLTGEGSPLHF

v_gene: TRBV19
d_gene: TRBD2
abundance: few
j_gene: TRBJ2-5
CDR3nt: TGTGCCAGTAGTCCCTGGACTAGCGGGAGGGCCCGGGAGACCCAGTACTTC
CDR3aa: CASSPWTSGRARETQYF

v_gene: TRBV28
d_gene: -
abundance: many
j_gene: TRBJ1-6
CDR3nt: TGTGCCAGCAGTCTCGCAACAGTTTATAATTCACCCCTCCACTTT
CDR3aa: CASSLATVYNSPLHF

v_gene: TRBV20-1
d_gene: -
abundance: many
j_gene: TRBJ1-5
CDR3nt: TGCAGTGCTAGCCCCAATGGGGGGCATCAGCCCCAGCATTTT
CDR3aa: CSASPNGGHQPQHF

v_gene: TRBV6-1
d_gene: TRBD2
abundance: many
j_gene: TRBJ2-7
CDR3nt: TGTGCCAGCAGTTATAGCGGGAGGGCCTTCCACGAGCAGTACTTC
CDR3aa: CASSYSGRAFHEQYF

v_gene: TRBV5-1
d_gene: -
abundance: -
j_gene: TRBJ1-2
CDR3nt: TGCGCCAGCAGCTTGGCGGAGGAATCCCCCACTGGCTACACCTTC
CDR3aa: CASSLAEESPTGYTF

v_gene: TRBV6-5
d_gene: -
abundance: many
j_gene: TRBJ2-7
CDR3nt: TGTGCCAGCAGTTACTCTAGGTCAGCCTCCTACGAGCAGTACTTC
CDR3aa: CASSYSRSASYEQYF

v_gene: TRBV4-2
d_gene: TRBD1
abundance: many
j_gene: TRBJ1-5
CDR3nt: TGTGCCAGCAGCCAAGAACAGGGGATTAATCAGCCCCAGCATTTT
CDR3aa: CASSQEQGINQPQHF

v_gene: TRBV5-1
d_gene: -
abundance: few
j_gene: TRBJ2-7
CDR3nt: TGCGCCAGCAGCTTGATCGGGGGTCGCGAACCTTACGAGCAGTACTTC
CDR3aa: CASSLIGGREPYEQYF

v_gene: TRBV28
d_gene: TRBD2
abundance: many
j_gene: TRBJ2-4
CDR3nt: TGTGCCAGCAGTACTGGAGGGGAGGGCATTCAGTACTTC
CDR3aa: CASSTGGEGIQYF

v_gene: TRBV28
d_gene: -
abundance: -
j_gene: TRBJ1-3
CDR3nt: TGTGCCAGCAGCCAGACAGCTCTCTCTGGAAACACCATATATTTT
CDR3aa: CASSQTALSGNTIYF

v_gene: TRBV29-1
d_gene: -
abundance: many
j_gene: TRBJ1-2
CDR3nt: TGCAGCGTTGATTTACAGACAGACTATGGCTACACCTTC
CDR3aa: CSVDLQTDYGYTF

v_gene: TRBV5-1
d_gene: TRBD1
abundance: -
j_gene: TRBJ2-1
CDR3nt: TGCGCCAGCAGCGCCGGGACAGGGGGTGAGCAGTTCTTC
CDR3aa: CASSAGTGGEQFF

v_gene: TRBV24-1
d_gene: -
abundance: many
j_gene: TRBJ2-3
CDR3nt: TGTGCCACCAGTGAGCTAATAACAGATACGCAGTATTTT
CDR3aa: CATSELITDTQYF

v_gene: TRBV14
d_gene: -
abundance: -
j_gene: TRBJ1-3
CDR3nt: TGTGCCAGCAGCCGACTGGGCTCTGGAAACACCATATATTTT
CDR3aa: CASSRLGSGNTIYF

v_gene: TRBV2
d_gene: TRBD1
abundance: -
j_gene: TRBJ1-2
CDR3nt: TGTGCCAGCAGTGATGAGGACAGGGGTTATGGCTACACCTTC
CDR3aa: CASSDEDRGYGYTF

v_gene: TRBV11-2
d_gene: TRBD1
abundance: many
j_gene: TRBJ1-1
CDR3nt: TGTGCCAGCAGCACCCGGACAGGGAAAGCTTTCTTT
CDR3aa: CASSTRTGKAFF

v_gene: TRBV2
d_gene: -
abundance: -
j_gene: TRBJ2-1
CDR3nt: TGTGCCAGCAGTCTCGGACTTAGCTCGGCCCACAGTGAGCAGTTCTTC
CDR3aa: CASSLGLSSAHSEQFF

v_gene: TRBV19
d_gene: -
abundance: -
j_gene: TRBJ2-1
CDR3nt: TGTGCCAGTAGTATTATGAGGCTAGCGTTCTCCTACAATGAGCAGTTCTTC
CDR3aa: CASSIMRLAFSYNEQFF

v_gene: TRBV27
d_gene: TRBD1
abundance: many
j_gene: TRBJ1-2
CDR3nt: TGTGCCAGCAGTTCAGACAGGGCTAATGGCTACACCTTC
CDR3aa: CASSSDRANGYTF

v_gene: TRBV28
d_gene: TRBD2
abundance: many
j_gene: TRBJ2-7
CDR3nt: TGTGCCAGCAGTTTGGAGACTAGCGCGACCTACGAGCAGTACTTC
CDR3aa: CASSLETSATYEQYF

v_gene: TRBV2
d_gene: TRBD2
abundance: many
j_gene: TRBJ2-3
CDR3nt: TGTGCCAGCAGTGTACTAGCGGGAGGGCAAGATACGCAGTATTTT
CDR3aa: CASSVLAGGQDTQYF

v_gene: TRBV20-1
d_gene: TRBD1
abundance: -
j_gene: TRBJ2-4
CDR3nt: TGCAGTGCTAGAGAAGGAACCGGGACAGGGGGCAGAAACATTCAGTACTTC
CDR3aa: CSAREGTGTGGRNIQYF

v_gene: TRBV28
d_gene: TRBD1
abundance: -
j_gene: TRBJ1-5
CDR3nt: TGTGCCAGCAACACCAGGGACAGGGCCCAGCCCCAGCATTTT
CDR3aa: CASNTRDRAQPQHF

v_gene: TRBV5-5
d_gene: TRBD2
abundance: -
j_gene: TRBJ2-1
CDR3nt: TGTGCCAGCAGCTTGGGGGCTAGCGGGATCCCCTACAATGAGCAGTTCTTC
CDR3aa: CASSLGASGIPYNEQFF

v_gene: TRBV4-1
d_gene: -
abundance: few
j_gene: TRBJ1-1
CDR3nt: TGCGCCAGCAGCCAAGGAGGGAGGACTGAAGCTTTCTTT
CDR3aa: CASSQGGRTEAFF

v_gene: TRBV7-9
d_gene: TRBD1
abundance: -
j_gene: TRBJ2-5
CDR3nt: TGTGCCAGCAGCTTGAACAGGGGGCACGAGACCCAGTACTTC
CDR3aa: CASSLNRGHETQYF

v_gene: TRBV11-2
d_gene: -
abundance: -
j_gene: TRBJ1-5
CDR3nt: TGTGCCAGCAGCTTAGAAGCAGGGGCGTCACATCAGCCCCAGCATTTT
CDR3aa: CASSLEAGASHQPQHF